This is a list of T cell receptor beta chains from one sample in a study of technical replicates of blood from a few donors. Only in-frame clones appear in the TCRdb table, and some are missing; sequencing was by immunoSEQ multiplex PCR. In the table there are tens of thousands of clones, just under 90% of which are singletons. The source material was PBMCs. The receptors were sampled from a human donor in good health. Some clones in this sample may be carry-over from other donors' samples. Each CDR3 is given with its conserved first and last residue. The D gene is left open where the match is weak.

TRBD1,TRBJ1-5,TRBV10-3,CATLGTANQPQHF
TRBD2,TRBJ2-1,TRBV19,CASRLAGGNEQFF
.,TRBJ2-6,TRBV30,CAWSGGAGANVLTF
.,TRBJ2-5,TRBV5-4,CASSSPTREETQYF
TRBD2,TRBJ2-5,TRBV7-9,CASRDGAGRETQYF
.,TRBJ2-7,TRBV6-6,CASSIQTRYEQYF
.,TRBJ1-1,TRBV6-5,CASSYAPSTGTEAFF
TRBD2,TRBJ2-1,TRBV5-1,CASSLASASGTQNNEQFF
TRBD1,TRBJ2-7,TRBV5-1,CASSVGPGQGATREQYF
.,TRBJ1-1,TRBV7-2,CASSLARGGYTEAFF
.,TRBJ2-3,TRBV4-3,CASSQGVAGATDTQYF
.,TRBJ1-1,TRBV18,CASSSTDSGAEAFF
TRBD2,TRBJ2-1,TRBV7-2,CASSLGTSGNNEQFF
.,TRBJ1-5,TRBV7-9,CAVWGGAPNQPQHF
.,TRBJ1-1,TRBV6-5,CASIRRGQKKTEAFF
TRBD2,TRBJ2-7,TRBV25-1,CASSDMTSGYEQYF
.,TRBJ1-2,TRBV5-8,CASSLDGFNGYTF
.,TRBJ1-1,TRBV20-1,CSAPWQAEAFF
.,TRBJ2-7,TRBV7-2,CASSTRQESSYEQYF
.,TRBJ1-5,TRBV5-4,CASSIGGGGKGQPQHF
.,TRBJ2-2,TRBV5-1,CASRRDSSTGELFF
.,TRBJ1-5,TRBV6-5,CASSSDSANQPQHF
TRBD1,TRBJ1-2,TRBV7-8,CASSLQGGSGYTF
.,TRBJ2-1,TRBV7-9,CASSPYSQDSRQFF
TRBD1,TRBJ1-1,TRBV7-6,CASSLDRETEAFF
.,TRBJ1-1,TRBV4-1,CASSNPLGPFGEAFF
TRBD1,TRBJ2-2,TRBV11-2,CASKGDRALRGELFF
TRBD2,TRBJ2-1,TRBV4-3,CASSRSGAGAYNEQFF
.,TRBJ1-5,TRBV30,CAWSRAGVLSGSNQPQHF
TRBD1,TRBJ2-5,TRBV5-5,CASSWTGLQETQYF
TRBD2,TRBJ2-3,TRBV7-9,CASSETSGGATDTQYF
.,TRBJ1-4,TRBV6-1,CASKDMAEKLFF
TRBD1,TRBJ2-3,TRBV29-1,CSVRGTVTDTQYF
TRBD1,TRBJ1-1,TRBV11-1,CASRGDRVEAFF
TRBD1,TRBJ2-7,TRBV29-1,CSAQRQGMNEQYF
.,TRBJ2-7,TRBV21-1,CASSGGPSATHPLEQYF
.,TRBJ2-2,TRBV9,CASSVAGGWGNTGELFF
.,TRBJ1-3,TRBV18,CASSPRTVSGNTIYF
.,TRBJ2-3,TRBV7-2,CASSLAAARTDTQYF
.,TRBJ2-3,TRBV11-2,CASSLEMYSRASTDTQYF
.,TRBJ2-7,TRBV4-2,CASSPGGGAEQYF
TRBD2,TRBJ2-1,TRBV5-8,CASSPLGLGGNEQFF
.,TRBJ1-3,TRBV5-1,CASSLATGNTIYF
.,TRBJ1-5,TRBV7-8,CASSLGGQRGQPQHF
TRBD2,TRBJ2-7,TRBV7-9,CASSPSGVSYEQYF
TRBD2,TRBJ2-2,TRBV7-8,CAIKLGAGGNTGELFF
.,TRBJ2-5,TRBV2,CASSEYLTGQETQYF
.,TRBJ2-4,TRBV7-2,CASSLVGRHLLAKNIQYF
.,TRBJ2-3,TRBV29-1,CSVDHTDTQYF
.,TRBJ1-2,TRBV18,CASSQGQTDTYGYTF